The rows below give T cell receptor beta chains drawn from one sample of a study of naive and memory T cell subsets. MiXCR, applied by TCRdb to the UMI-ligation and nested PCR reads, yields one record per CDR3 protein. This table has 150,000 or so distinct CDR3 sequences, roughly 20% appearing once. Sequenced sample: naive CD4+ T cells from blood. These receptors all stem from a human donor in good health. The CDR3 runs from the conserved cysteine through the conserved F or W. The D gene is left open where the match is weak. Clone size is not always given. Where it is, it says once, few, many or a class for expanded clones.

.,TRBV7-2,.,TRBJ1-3,CATSAFSGNTIYF,TGTGCCACCTCGGCCTTCTCTGGAAACACCATATATTTT
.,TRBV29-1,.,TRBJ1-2,CSVRRDGGGYGYTF,TGCAGCGTGCGTAGGGACGGGGGGGGCTATGGCTACACCTTC
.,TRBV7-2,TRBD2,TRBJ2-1,CASRNLAGGNEQFF,TGTGCCAGCAGGAACCTAGCGGGTGGGAATGAGCAGTTCTTC
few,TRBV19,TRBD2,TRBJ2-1,CASINGTSGSNEQFF,TGTGCCAGTATCAACGGGACTAGCGGGAGCAATGAGCAGTTCTTC
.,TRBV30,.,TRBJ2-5,CAWSAGETQYF,TGTGCCTGGAGTGCCGGGGAGACCCAGTACTTC
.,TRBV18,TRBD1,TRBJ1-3,CASSPETGSRNTIYF,TGTGCCAGCTCACCGGAGACAGGGTCAAGAAACACCATATATTTT
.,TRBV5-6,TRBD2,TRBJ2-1,CASSLVWAAGGPSEQFF,TGTGCCAGCAGCTTGGTGTGGGCCGCGGGAGGGCCGAGTGAGCAGTTCTTC
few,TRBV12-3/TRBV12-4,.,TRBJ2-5,CASRPGPTQETQYF,TGTGCCAGCAGACCAGGACCGACCCAAGAGACCCAGTACTTC
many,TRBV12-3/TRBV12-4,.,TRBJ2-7,CASSSTGRAYEQYF,TGTGCCAGCAGTTCCACAGGGAGGGCCTACGAGCAGTACTTC
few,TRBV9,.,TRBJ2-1,CASSVQRSSYNEQFF,TGTGCCAGCAGCGTACAGCGGAGCTCCTACAATGAGCAGTTCTTC
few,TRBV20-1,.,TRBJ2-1,CSAREGGLSYNEQFF,TGCAGTGCCAGAGAGGGCGGGCTCTCCTACAATGAGCAGTTCTTC
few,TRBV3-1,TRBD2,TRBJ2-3,CASSQEAGSSGDTQYF,TGTGCCAGCAGCCAAGAGGCCGGGAGTAGCGGGGATACGCAGTATTTT
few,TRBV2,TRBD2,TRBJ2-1,CASKRFGTSGSNEQFF,TGTGCCAGCAAAAGGTTTGGGACTAGCGGGTCCAATGAGCAGTTCTTC
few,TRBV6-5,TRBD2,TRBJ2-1,CASSYRGLAYNEQFF,TGTGCCAGCAGTTACCGGGGACTAGCATACAATGAGCAGTTCTTC
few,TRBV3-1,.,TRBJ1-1,CASSQGAGKGTEAFF,TGTGCCAGCAGCCAAGGCGCAGGGAAGGGCACTGAAGCTTTCTTT
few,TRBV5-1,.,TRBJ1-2,CASSLGGGSYGYTF,TGCGCCAGCAGCTTGGGGGGCGGAAGCTATGGCTACACCTTC
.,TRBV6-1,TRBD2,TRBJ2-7,CASSSLAGVHEQYF,TGTGCCAGCAGCTCCCTAGCGGGAGTCCACGAGCAGTACTTC
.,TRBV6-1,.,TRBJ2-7,CASSEALKNYEQYF,TGTGCCAGCAGTGAAGCGCTTAAGAACTACGAGCAGTACTTC
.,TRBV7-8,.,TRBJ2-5,CASTTSRRAGVQETQYF,TGTGCCAGCACTACCTCTCGCCGGGCAGGGGTACAAGAGACCCAGTACTTC
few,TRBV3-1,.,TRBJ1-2,CASSQGFGNYGYTF,TGTGCCAGCAGCCAAGGCTTTGGGAACTATGGCTACACCTTC
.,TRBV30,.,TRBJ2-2,CAWNEGGPGGELFF,TGTGCCTGGAACGAGGGGGGCCCGGGCGGGGAGCTGTTTTTT
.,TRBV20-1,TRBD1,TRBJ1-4,CSARERGGAANEKLFF,TGCAGTGCTAGAGAACGAGGGGGCGCGGCTAATGAAAAACTGTTTTTT
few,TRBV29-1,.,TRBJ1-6,CSARSSYNSPLHF,TGCAGCGCGCGGAGCTCCTATAATTCACCCCTCCACTTT
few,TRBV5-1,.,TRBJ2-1,CASSLVADSYNEQFF,TGCGCCAGCAGCTTGGTGGCAGACTCCTACAATGAGCAGTTCTTC
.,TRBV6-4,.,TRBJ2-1,CASSLTGTNEQFF,TGTGCCAGCAGTCTTACAGGGACGAATGAGCAGTTCTTC
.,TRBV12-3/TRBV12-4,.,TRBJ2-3,CASSWTVSPDTQYF,TGTGCCAGCAGTTGGACAGTGTCGCCAGATACGCAGTATTTT
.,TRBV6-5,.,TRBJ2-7,CASSQTTTGRRYEQYF,TGTGCCAGCAGTCAGACAACCACAGGGCGGCGGTACGAGCAGTACTTC
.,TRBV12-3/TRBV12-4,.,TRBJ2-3,CASSLMRSSTDTQYF,TGTGCCAGCAGTTTGATGAGGAGTAGCACAGATACGCAGTATTTT
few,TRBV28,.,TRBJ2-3,CASSSPPGRRSTDTQYF,TGTGCCAGCAGTTCACCCCCCGGCAGAAGGAGCACAGATACGCAGTATTTT
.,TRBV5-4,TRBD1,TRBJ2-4,CASSSRQGTKNIQYF,TGTGCCAGCAGCTCCCGACAGGGAACCAAAAACATTCAGTACTTC
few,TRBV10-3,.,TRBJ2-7,CAISENGYEQYF,TGTGCCATCAGTGAAAATGGTTACGAGCAGTACTTC
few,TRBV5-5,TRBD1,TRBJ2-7,CASSYGQGVYEQYF,TGTGCCAGCAGCTATGGACAGGGCGTCTACGAGCAGTACTTC
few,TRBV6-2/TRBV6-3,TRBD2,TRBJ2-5,CASRQSGGGTTETQYF,TGTGCCAGCCGCCAATCGGGCGGGGGGACGACTGAGACCCAGTACTTC
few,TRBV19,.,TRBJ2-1,CASSIEVGRGYEQFF,TGTGCCAGTAGTATTGAGGTGGGTAGGGGATATGAGCAGTTCTTC
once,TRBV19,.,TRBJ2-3,CASRQDVSDTQYF,TGTGCCAGTAGGCAGGACGTATCGGATACGCAGTATTTT
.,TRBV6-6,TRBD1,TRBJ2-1,CASRPGQAYNEQFF,TGTGCCAGCAGACCGGGACAGGCCTACAATGAGCAGTTCTTC
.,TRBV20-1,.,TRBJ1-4,CSAREGMNEKLFF,TGCAGTGCTAGAGAGGGGATGAATGAAAAACTGTTTTTT
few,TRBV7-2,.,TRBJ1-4,CASSNPGLANEKLFF,TGTGCCAGCAGCAACCCAGGCTTGGCTAATGAAAAACTGTTTTTT
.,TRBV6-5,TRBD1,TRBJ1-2,CASRTGTHLDYGYTF,TGTGCCAGCAGGACAGGGACCCACCTGGACTATGGCTACACCTTC
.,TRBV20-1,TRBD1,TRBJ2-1,CSARATGPVRSSYNEQFF,TGCAGTGCTAGAGCGACAGGGCCGGTCAGGAGCTCCTACAATGAGCAGTTCTTC
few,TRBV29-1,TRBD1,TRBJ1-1,CSVGTGATMNTEAFF,TGCAGCGTGGGGACAGGCGCCACAATGAACACTGAAGCTTTCTTT
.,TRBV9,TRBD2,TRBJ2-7,CASGGTSLYEQYF,TGTGCCAGCGGTGGGACTAGCTTGTACGAGCAGTACTTC
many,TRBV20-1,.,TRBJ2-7,CSATTLLSSYEQYF,TGCAGTGCAACGACACTTCTCAGCTCCTACGAGCAGTACTTC
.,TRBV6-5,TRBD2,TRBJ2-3,CASSYESGRVSDTQYF,TGTGCCAGCAGTTACGAGAGCGGGAGGGTCAGTGATACGCAGTATTTT
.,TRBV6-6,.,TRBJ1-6,CASSSLSPLHF,TGTGCCAGCAGTTCCCTTTCACCCCTCCACTTT
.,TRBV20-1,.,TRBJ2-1,CSASGERGSSYNEQFF,TGCAGTGCTAGTGGGGAGAGGGGGAGCTCCTACAATGAGCAGTTCTTC
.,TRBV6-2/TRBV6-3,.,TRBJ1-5,CASSSNRGPGQPQHF,TGTGCCAGCAGTTCCAACCGGGGGCCTGGTCAGCCCCAGCATTTT